A selection of T cell receptor beta chains follows, all from one sample in a study of response to subunit inactivated influenza vaccine. TCRdb re-derived calls from the RT-PCR reads in MiXCR, one entry per CDR3 protein. The repertoire holds 540,000 or so distinct CDR3 sequences, with 10% to 15% as singletons. The sequencing used PBMCs from blood, collected roughly 46 days after vaccination. Receptors originate from a man aged 50 to 59 who received an inactivated influenza vaccine. Both conserved end residues are part of each CDR3. Fields, in order: D gene, V gene, J gene, clone size, CDR3 DNA, CDR3 protein. The D gene is left open where the match is weak. Part of the rows lack a size; the others show once, few, many or a class for expanded clones.

TRBD1	TRBV7-2	TRBJ1-5	many	TGTGCCAGCAGCCAATACAGGGGAAATCAGCCCCAGCATTTT	CASSQYRGNQPQHF
TRBD1	TRBV15	TRBJ2-2	.	TGTGCCACCAGCAGACCGGGACAGGGGGTCAGCGGGGAGCTGTTTTTT	CATSRPGQGVSGELFF
.	TRBV12-3/TRBV12-4	TRBJ1-1	few	TGTGCCAGCAGTTTGTCAGCTCGGGACACTGAAGCTTTCTTT	CASSLSARDTEAFF
.	TRBV7-6	TRBJ2-3	few	TGTGCCAGCAGCTACCACTCCACAGATACGCAGTATTTT	CASSYHSTDTQYF
TRBD2	TRBV6-5	TRBJ2-1	few	TGTGCCAGCAGTTACCGTAGCGGGGGGGTAGGTGAGCAGTTCTTC	CASSYRSGGVGEQFF
TRBD1	TRBV6-2/TRBV6-3	TRBJ2-7	few	TGTGCCAGCAGGACCCAGAGACAGGGGGCTTACTACGAGCAGTACTTC	CASRTQRQGAYYEQYF
.	TRBV10-3	TRBJ2-7	.	TGTGCCATCAGTGAGTCGAAGAGGGGGTTCTACGAGCAGTACTTC	CAISESKRGFYEQYF
TRBD1	TRBV3-1	TRBJ2-3	.	TGTGCCAGCAGCCAAGCGACACCGGGACAGGGGACAGATACGCAGTATTTT	CASSQATPGQGTDTQYF
TRBD1	TRBV7-9	TRBJ1-5	many	TGTGCCAGCAGCCCAGGGGGCGGCCAGCCCCAGCATTTT	CASSPGGGQPQHF
.	TRBV5-1	TRBJ2-2	.	TGCGCCAGCAGCTTATATCTGATGAAATACGGGGAGCTGTTTTTT	CASSLYLMKYGELFF
.	TRBV4-3	TRBJ1-4	few	TGCGCCAGCAGCCAAGTGGCCCATAATGAAAAACTGTTTTTT	CASSQVAHNEKLFF
TRBD2	TRBV7-9	TRBJ2-7	many	TGTGCCAGCAGCCTGAAGCCTACTAGCGGGTCAACCTACGAGCAGTACTTC	CASSLKPTSGSTYEQYF
TRBD1	TRBV3-1	TRBJ2-7	once	TGTGCCAGCAGCCAAGATTGGGACAGGGCCTTCTACGAGCAGTACTTC	CASSQDWDRAFYEQYF
.	TRBV12-3/TRBV12-4	TRBJ2-1	many	TGTGCCAGCAGCAGTTACAGGGAGCGTAATGAGCAGTTCTTC	CASSSYRERNEQFF
.	TRBV7-3	TRBJ2-1	many	TGTGCCAGCAGCTTAAACGGCGTTATTGATGAGCAGTTCTTC	CASSLNGVIDEQFF
.	TRBV7-9	TRBJ1-1	.	TGTGCCAGCAGGGAGCGCGGAGGAGCTTTCTTT	CASRERGGAFF
.	TRBV20-1	TRBJ2-3	.	TGCAGTGCTAAAACTACAGATACGCAGTATTTT	CSAKTTDTQYF
TRBD1	TRBV5-1	TRBJ2-3	many	TGCGCCAGCAGCTTGGGCGGACAGGGGTCAGATACGCAGTATTTT	CASSLGGQGSDTQYF
TRBD1	TRBV7-2	TRBJ2-7	many	TGTGCCAGCAGCTTAGACAGGGGAATCTACGAGCAGTACTTC	CASSLDRGIYEQYF
.	TRBV20-1	TRBJ2-7	few	TGCAGTGCTACAGTTACCGGGACGCACTCCTACGAGCAGTACTTC	CSATVTGTHSYEQYF
TRBD1	TRBV7-8	TRBJ1-2	few	TGTGCCAGCAGCCGGACAGGGGGCTTGGGCTACACCTTC	CASSRTGGLGYTF
TRBD2	TRBV10-2	TRBJ2-5	few	TGCGCCAGCCAATTTACAGCGGGGGGCCGTAAAATTGCGACCCAGTACTTC	CASQFTAGGRKIATQYF
.	TRBV20-1	TRBJ2-7	.	TGCAGTGCTAAGATAGGCGGACAGAAAACCGAGCAGTACTTC	CSAKIGGQKTEQYF
.	TRBV6-5	TRBJ1-4	.	TGTGCCAGCAGTTCAGGGAGTCCTAATGAAAAACTGTTTTTT	CASSSGSPNEKLFF
.	TRBV5-1	TRBJ1-4	.	TGCGCCAGCAGCTTGGTATCCTCCGCGGATAATGAAAAACTGTTTTTT	CASSLVSSADNEKLFF
.	TRBV24-1	TRBJ2-6	.	TGTGCCACCAGTGATACGACTAGGGCCAACGTCCTGACTTTC	CATSDTTRANVLTF
.	TRBV29-1	TRBJ1-4	few	TGCAGCGTTGGGTTACGGTCTAATGAAAAACTGTTTTTT	CSVGLRSNEKLFF
.	TRBV5-1	TRBJ1-4	.	TGCGCCAGCAGCTTACAGGGACGAGAAAAACTGTTTTTT	CASSLQGREKLFF
TRBD2	TRBV7-8	TRBJ2-7	.	TGTGCCAGCAGCCCCGAGGGACTAGCGGTATCCTACGAGCAGTACTTC	CASSPEGLAVSYEQYF
.	TRBV5-5	TRBJ2-7	.	TGTGCCAGCAGCTTCCAACAGGGCCGGGGGGAGCAGTACTTC	CASSFQQGRGEQYF
.	TRBV6-5	TRBJ2-5	many	TGTGCCAGCAGTTCCCTCGGGGCACAAGAGACCCAGTACTTC	CASSSLGAQETQYF
.	TRBV12-3/TRBV12-4	TRBJ1-1	many	TGTGCCAGCAGTTTGGGCCCAGGGGCTACTGAAGCTTTCTTT	CASSLGPGATEAFF
.	TRBV15	TRBJ2-2	.	TGTGCCACCAGCGGACGGAGGGTTACGAACACCGGGGAGCTGTTTTTT	CATSGRRVTNTGELFF
TRBD2	TRBV5-1	TRBJ2-5	.	TGCGCCAGCGGGGGACTAGCCCCGGGGGAGACCCAGTACTTC	CASGGLAPGETQYF
TRBD2	TRBV7-2	TRBJ2-3	.	TGTGCCAGCAGCTCCCGACTAGCGGGAGGCATAGATACGCAGTATTTT	CASSSRLAGGIDTQYF
.	TRBV4-1	TRBJ1-5	few	TGCGCCAGCAGCCAAGCTAATCCCGGGAGCAATCAGCCCCAGCATTTT	CASSQANPGSNQPQHF
TRBD1	TRBV20-1	TRBJ2-3	few	TGCAGTGCTAGGGACCTGACAGGGACTACGCAGTATTTT	CSARDLTGTTQYF
.	TRBV7-2	TRBJ2-7	few	TGTGCCAGCAGCCCCATGGTACAGTTGGAGAACTACGAGCAGTACTTC	CASSPMVQLENYEQYF
.	TRBV5-5	TRBJ1-1	few	TGTGCCAGCAGCTTGACAAATGCCGGGGTCGACACTGAAGCTTTCTTT	CASSLTNAGVDTEAFF
TRBD1	TRBV7-9	TRBJ1-2	.	TGTGCCAGCAGCTTAGCGGGATGGCAGGGGGACGGTGGCTACACCTTC	CASSLAGWQGDGGYTF
.	TRBV10-3	TRBJ2-5	once	TGTGCCATCAGTGAGTCATGGGTAGCGGCAACCCAAGAGACCCAGTACTTC	CAISESWVAATQETQYF
TRBD1	TRBV12-3/TRBV12-4	TRBJ2-1	few	TGTGCCAGCAGTTTCACAGGGGGGCTCCGTGAGCAGTTCTTC	CASSFTGGLREQFF
TRBD1	TRBV12-3/TRBV12-4	TRBJ1-2	few	TGTGCCAGCAGTGGGACAGGGGGGCTCTATGGCTACACCTTC	CASSGTGGLYGYTF
TRBD1	TRBV4-3	TRBJ2-5	few	TGCGCCAGCAGCCAATGGGACAGGTCCGGAGGAGGGACCCAGTACTTC	CASSQWDRSGGGTQYF